The TCR beta chain described here comes from a study of naive CD8 T cells in extremely preterm neonates (dated by TCRdb to about 2017). With respect to the entire study: The abstract gives the adult participants' age range as 25-50 years, whereas the methods give 20-50 years. The study compared the TCRbeta CDR3 repertoires of sorted naive CD8+ T cells among four age groups: extremely preterm neonates, term neonates, young children and adults.

This clone occurred once. Its antigen remains unidentified. Base qualities were left out, and no much larger clone turns up one base away. TCRbeta CDR3 regions were amplified from genomic DNA by a two-step, bias-controlled multiplex PCR. The multiplex PCR used primers specific for every TRBV and TRBJ gene segment. The immunoSEQ Assay was used to generate the TCRbeta repertoire data. The study's own analysis went as follows. To merge closely related sequences, reads went through filtering and clustering using a relative-frequency ratio and a modified nearest-neighbor algorithm. V, D and J gene assignments for CDR3 sequences followed IMGT annotation. Template counts were corrected for PCR amplification bias and quantified by comparison with synthetic TCR CDR3 analog sequences. Only unique productive sequences, defined as in-frame CDR3 sequences without stop codons, were included in the analyses. Clonality, defined as 1 minus Pielou's evenness, and iChao1 richness were computed with the immunoSEQ Analyzer software. Statistical testing was performed in JMP, using Student's t-test or a non-parametric test depending on Shapiro-Wilk normality results. This is the immuneACCESS table as TCRdb keeps it, with only in-frame sequences that have V and J called. A part of the clones is gone; compared with another copy, unresolved V genes explain less than half, and the rest is unexplained. V and J calls and clone size come straight from that table; D and trimming were deduced from the DNA. The sample table lists over 6,500 clones, roughly 98% of them with a count of one. Roughly 2.8% of the sample is held by the ten biggest clonotypes.

Study-wide conclusions, independent of this receptor: Preterm neonates had significantly lower iChao1 richness than all other age groups (p < 0.05) and an even clone distribution, indicating a less rich repertoire. A larger fraction of CDR3 nucleotide sequences was shared among preterm neonates (2.7%) than among term neonates (approximately 0.4%), young children (approximately 0.03%) and adults (around 0.01%). Among the limitations the authors pointed out were a small sample size and productive template counts that varied across preterm samples. To track T cell development within individuals, the authors urged prospective longitudinal studies of preterm and term neonates. Compared with the older groups, preterm CDR3s were shorter and closer to germline, carrying fewer N additions and showing less junctional trimming.

Peripheral blood was donated by five healthy children aged about 15-56 months undergoing elective routine surgery and by five healthy nonsmoking adults. Healthy nonsmokers aged 20-50 years, with a median age of roughly 39 years, were used as adult controls. A FACSAria III cell sorter was used to sort live, Annexin V-negative naive CD8+ T cells (CD3+CD8+CD45RA+CCR7+). Each sample yielded roughly 17,000 to 110,000 sorted naive CD8+ T cells. Mononuclear cells were isolated from diluted blood by Ficoll-Paque density gradient centrifugation. Before sorting, mononuclear cells were cryopreserved in 10% DMSO plus 90% FBS and kept long term at -150 degrees C. After thawing, the cells were stained with Annexin V and with antibodies against CD3, CD8, CCR7 and CD45RA. Genomic DNA was extracted from snap-frozen sorted cell pellets with the DNeasy Blood and Tissue Kit. The clonotype was recovered from a human donor in good health. Specimen: naive CD8+ T cells from blood.

The DNA reads as follows: TGTGCCAGCAGTGAAGCAGTGGGACAGCTAAGAAACACCATATATTTT. Translated, it reads CASSEAVGQLRNTIYF. The chain was built from TRBV6-1 and TRBJ1-3; 7 of the junction bases match TRBD1. The cysteine opens and the phenylalanine closes a CDR3 of 16 amino acids. Of all the DNA, just the CDR3 is kept, 48 bases in frame from base 1. According to the germline V gene, CDR1 reads MNHNS and CDR2 reads SASEGT. V lost 0 bases and J lost 5 bases, and the count of bases not matched to a germline gene is 7.